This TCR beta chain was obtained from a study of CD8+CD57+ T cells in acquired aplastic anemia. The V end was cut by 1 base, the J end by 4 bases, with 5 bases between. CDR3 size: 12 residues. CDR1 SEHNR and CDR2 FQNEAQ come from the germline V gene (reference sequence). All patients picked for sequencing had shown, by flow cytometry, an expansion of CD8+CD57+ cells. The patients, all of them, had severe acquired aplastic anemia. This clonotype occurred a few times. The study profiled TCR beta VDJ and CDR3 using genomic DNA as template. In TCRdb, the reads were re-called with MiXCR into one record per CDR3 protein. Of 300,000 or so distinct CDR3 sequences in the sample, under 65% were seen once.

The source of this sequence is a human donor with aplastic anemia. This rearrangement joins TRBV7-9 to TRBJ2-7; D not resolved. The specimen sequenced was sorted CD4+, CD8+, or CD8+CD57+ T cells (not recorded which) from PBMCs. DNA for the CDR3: TGTGCCAGCAGCTTAGGAGTTTACGAGCAGTACTTC. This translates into CASSLGVYEQYF.